This is a list of T cell receptor beta chains from one sample in a study. From the 5' RACE reads, TCRdb called clonotypes with MiXCR, one entry per CDR3 protein. Of more than 6,000 distinct CDR3 sequences listed, 50% to 55% are singletons. Source material: naive CD4+ T cells sorted from a lymph node. The receptor set was obtained from a female donor with breast cancer. The CDR3 runs from the conserved cysteine through the conserved F or W. A D gene is named only where the DNA matches it firmly. A row's size may be missing; if present it is once, few, many or a size class.

cdr3_aa cdr3_nt j_call d_call cdr3_length clone_size v_call
CASSTQGYEQYF TGTGCCAGCAGTACCCAGGGCTACGAGCAGTACTTC TRBJ2-7 NA 12 NA TRBV2
CSALEPGLAGGQDTQYF TGCAGTGCCTTGGAGCCGGGACTAGCGGGCGGTCAAGATACGCAGTATTTT TRBJ2-3 TRBD2 17 NA TRBV20-1
CSATGGTEAFF TGCAGTGCTACAGGGGGCACTGAAGCTTTCTTT TRBJ1-1 TRBD1 11 few TRBV20-1
CASSGNRYNEQFF TGTGCCAGCAGCGGGAATCGCTACAATGAGCAGTTCTTC TRBJ2-1 NA 13 NA TRBV6-6
CASSSGQENEKLFF TGCGCCAGCAGCTCTGGACAGGAGAATGAAAAACTGTTTTTT TRBJ1-4 TRBD1 14 once TRBV5-1
CASSLVRRNYGYTF TGTGCCAGCAGCTTAGTGAGGCGGAACTATGGCTACACCTTC TRBJ1-2 NA 14 few TRBV7-2
CSVLTGPTGEQYF TGCAGCGTCTTGACAGGACCCACAGGCGAGCAGTACTTC TRBJ2-7 NA 13 NA TRBV29-1
CASSLVAGGRETQYF TGTGCCAGCAGCTTGGTAGCGGGAGGGAGAGAGACCCAGTACTTC TRBJ2-5 TRBD2 15 few TRBV5-6
CASGRGTSETGELFF TGTGCCAGCGGAAGGGGGACTAGCGAGACCGGGGAGCTGTTTTTT TRBJ2-2 TRBD2 15 NA TRBV7-9
CASSPRQGLGETQYF TGTGCCAGCAGCCCGCGACAGGGGTTAGGAGAGACCCAGTACTTC TRBJ2-5 TRBD1 15 few TRBV7-3
CSAPTGGDEKLFF TGCAGTGCCCCGACAGGAGGGGATGAAAAACTGTTTTTT TRBJ1-4 NA 13 NA TRBV20-1
CASSSYTAPFSVAKNIQYF TGTGCCAGCAGTTCCTACACAGCCCCCTTTTCAGTGGCCAAAAACATTCAGTACTTC TRBJ2-4 NA 19 once TRBV12-3/TRBV12-4
CASSLGTDYGYTF TGCGCCAGCAGCTTGGGGACGGATTATGGCTACACCTTC TRBJ1-2 NA 13 large TRBV5-1
CASSYYPTGSNQPQHF TGTGCCAGCAGTTACTACCCGACTGGCAGCAATCAGCCCCAGCATTTT TRBJ1-5 NA 16 NA TRBV6-6
CASSFSNPSGNTIYF TGTGCCAGCAGCTTCTCCAATCCCTCTGGAAACACCATATATTTT TRBJ1-3 NA 15 few TRBV11-1
CSAEQKGTAREQYF TGCAGTGCTGAACAAAAAGGGACAGCGCGCGAGCAGTACTTC TRBJ2-7 TRBD1 14 NA TRBV20-1
CASSQPGQVQPQHF TGTGCCAGCAGCCAACCTGGACAGGTTCAGCCCCAGCATTTT TRBJ1-5 TRBD1 14 NA TRBV4-2
CSAREPAAGRETQYF TGCAGTGCTAGAGAACCGGCAGCGGGGAGAGAGACCCAGTACTTC TRBJ2-5 TRBD2 15 NA TRBV20-1
CASGGANTEAFF TGTGCCAGCGGGGGGGCGAACACTGAAGCTTTCTTT TRBJ1-1 NA 12 few TRBV28
CASSVGAGGVNTEAFF TGTGCCAGCAGCGTAGGGGCAGGGGGAGTGAACACTGAAGCTTTCTTT TRBJ1-1 TRBD1 16 few TRBV9
CASSQGAGLFF TGTGCCAGCAGCCAAGGCGCCGGACTGTTTTTT TRBJ1-4 NA 11 NA TRBV3-1
CSANHDSLFQPQHF TGCAGTGCCAACCACGACAGTCTTTTTCAGCCCCAGCATTTT TRBJ1-5 NA 14 NA TRBV20-1
CASSFSGQLENEQFF TGCGCCAGCAGCTTTTCGGGACAGTTGGAAAATGAGCAGTTCTTC TRBJ2-1 TRBD1 15 NA TRBV5-1
CASSYSWTGNQPQHF TGTGCCAGCAGTTACTCTTGGACAGGCAATCAGCCCCAGCATTTT TRBJ1-5 NA 15 NA TRBV6-6
CASSRDGPTGELFF TGTGCCAGCAGCCGGGACGGGCCCACCGGGGAGCTGTTTTTT TRBJ2-2 NA 14 once TRBV7-9
CASSQNRGETEAFF TGTGCCAGCAGCCAAAACAGGGGGGAGACTGAAGCCTTCTTT TRBJ1-1 TRBD1 14 NA TRBV3-1
CASSLGQGARNEQFF TGCGCCAGCAGCTTGGGACAGGGGGCGCGCAATGAGCAGTTCTTC TRBJ2-1 TRBD1 15 NA TRBV5-1
CASTGTGNQPQHF TGTGCCAGCACAGGGACAGGCAATCAGCCCCAGCATTTT TRBJ1-5 TRBD1 13 NA TRBV6-1
CASSLVDHDEQFF TGTGCCAGCAGCTTGGTGGACCACGATGAGCAGTTCTTC TRBJ2-1 NA 13 NA TRBV5-6
CASKKGDGTSRGTQYF TGTGCCAGCAAAAAGGGGGACGGGACTAGCCGCGGGACCCAGTACTTC TRBJ2-5 TRBD2 16 NA TRBV3-1
CASSLDPSGGINEQFF TGTGCCAGCAGCTTGGATCCTAGCGGGGGTATCAATGAGCAGTTCTTC TRBJ2-1 TRBD2 16 NA TRBV11-3